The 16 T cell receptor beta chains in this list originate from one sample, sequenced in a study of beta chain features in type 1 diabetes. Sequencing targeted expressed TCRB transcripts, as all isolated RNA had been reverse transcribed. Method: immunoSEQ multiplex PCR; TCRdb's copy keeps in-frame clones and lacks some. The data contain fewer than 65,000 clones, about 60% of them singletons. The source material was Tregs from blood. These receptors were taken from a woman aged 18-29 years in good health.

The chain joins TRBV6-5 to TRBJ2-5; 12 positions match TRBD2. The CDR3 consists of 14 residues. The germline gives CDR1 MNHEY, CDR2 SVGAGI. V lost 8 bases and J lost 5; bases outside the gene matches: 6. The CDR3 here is CASGRLAGEETQYF. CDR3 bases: TGTGCCAGCGGCCGACTAGCGGGAGAGGAGACCCAGTACTTC.

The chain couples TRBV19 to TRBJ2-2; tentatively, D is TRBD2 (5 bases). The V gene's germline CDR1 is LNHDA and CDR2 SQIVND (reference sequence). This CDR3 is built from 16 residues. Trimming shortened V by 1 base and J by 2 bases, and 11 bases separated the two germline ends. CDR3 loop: CASSIAGSDNTGELFF. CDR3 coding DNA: TGTGCCAGTAGTATAGCCGGTAGCGATAACACCGGGGAGCTGTTTTTT. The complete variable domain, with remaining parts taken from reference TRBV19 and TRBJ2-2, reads DGGITQSPKYLFRKEGQNVTLSCEQNLNHDAMYWYRQDPGQGLRLIYYSQIVNDFQKGDIAEGYSVSREKKESFPLTVTSAQKNPTAFYLCASSIAGSDNTGELFFGEGSRLTVL.

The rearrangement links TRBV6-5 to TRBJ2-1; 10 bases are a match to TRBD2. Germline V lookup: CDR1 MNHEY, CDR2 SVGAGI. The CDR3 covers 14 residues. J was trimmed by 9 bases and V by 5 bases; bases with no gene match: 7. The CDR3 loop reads CASSEGGLASEQFF. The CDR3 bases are TGTGCCAGCAGTGAAGGGGGACTAGCGTCTGAGCAGTTCTTC.

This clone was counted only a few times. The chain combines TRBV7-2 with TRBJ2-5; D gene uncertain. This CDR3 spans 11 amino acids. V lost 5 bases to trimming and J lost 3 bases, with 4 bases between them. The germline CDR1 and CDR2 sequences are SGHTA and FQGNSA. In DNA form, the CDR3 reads TGTGCCAGCAGCCCCAAAGAGACCCAGTACTTC. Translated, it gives CASSPKETQYF.

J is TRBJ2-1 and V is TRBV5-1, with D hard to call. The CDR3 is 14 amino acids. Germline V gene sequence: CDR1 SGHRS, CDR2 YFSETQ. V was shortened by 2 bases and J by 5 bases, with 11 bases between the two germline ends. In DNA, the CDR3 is TGCGCCAGCAGCTTACGAGGTTCCCACAATGAGCAGTTCTTC. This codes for CASSLRGSHNEQFF. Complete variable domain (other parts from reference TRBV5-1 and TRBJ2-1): KAGVTQTPRYLIKTRGQQVTLSCSPISGHRSVSWYQQTPGQGLQFLFEYFSETQRNKGNFPGRFSGRQFSNSRSEMNVSTLELGDSALYLCASSLRGSHNEQFFGPGTRLTVL.

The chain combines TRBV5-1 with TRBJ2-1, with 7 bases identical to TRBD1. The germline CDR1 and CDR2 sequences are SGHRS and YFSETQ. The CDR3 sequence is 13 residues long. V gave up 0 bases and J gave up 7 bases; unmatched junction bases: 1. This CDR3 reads CASSLGQGNEQFF. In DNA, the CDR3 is TGCGCCAGCAGCTTGGGACAGGGAAATGAGCAGTTCTTC.

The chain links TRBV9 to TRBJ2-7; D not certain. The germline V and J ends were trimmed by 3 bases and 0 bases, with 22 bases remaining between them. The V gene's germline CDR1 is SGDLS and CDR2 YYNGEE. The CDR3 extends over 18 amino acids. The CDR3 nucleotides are TGTGCCAGCAGCGGAGACTCACCCGGCCGCTCCAGCTCCTACGAGCAGTACTTC. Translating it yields CASSGDSPGRSSSYEQYF.

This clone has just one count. The CDR3 DNA sequence: TGTGCCACGCGGGGTTTTATGGGGGGGGGTGACACTGAAGCTTTCTTT. Its protein product is CATRGFMGGGDTEAFF. V is TRBV6-6 and J is TRBJ1-1, with D perhaps matching TRBD1 (5 bases). V was cut by 10 bases and J by 3 bases, with 24 bases left in between. The germline CDR1 and CDR2 sequences are MNHNY and SVGAGI (reference sequence). The CDR3 length is 16 residues.

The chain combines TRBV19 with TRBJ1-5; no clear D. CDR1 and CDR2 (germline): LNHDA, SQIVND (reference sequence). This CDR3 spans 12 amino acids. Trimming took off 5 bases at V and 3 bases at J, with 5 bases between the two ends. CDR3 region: CASSYVNQPQHF. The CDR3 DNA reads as TGTGCCAGTAGTTATGTCAATCAGCCCCAGCATTTT.

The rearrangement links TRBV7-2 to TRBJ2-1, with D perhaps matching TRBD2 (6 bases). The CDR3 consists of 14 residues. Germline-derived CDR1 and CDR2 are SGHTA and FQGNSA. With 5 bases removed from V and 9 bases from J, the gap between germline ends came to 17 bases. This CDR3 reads CASSTRLGTFEQFF. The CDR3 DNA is TGTGCCAGCAGCACCCGGCTTGGGACTTTTGAGCAGTTCTTC.

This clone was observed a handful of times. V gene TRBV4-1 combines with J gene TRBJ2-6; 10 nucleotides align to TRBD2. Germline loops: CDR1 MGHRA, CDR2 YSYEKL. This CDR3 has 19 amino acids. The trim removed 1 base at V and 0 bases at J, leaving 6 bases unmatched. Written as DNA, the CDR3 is TGCGCCAGCAGCCAAGTCGGACTAGCGGATCTCTCTGGGGCCAACGTCCTGACTTTC. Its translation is CASSQVGLADLSGANVLTF.

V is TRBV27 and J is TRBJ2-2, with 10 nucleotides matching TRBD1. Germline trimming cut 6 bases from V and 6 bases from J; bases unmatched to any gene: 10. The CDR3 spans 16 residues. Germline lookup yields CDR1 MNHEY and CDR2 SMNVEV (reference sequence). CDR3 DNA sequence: TGTGCCAGCAGCCTTTGGACAGGGGGTAATGCCGGGGAGCTGTTTTTT. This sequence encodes CASSLWTGGNAGELFF.

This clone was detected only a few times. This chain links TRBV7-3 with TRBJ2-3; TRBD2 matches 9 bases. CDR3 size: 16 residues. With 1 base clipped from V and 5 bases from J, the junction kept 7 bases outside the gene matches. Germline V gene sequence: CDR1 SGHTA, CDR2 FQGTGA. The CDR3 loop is CASSLNAGGQIDTQYF. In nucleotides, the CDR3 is TGTGCCAGCAGCTTAAACGCGGGGGGGCAGATAGATACGCAGTATTTT.

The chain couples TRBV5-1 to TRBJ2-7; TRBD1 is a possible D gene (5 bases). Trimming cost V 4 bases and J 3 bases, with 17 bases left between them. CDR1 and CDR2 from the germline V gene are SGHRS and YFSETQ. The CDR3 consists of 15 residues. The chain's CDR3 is CASSPDSFYGYEQYF. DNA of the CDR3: TGCGCCAGCAGCCCAGACAGCTTCTACGGCTACGAGCAGTACTTC.

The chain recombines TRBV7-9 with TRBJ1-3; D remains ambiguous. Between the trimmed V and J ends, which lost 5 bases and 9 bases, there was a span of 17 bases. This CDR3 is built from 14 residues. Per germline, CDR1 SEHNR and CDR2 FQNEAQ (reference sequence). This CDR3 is CASSPVGGVGTIYF. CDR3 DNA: TGTGCCAGCAGCCCGGTTGGCGGGGTCGGCACCATATATTTT. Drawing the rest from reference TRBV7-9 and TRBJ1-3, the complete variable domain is DTGVSQNPRHKITKRGQNVTFRCDPISEHNRLYWYRQTLGQGPEFLTYFQNEAQLEKSRLLSDRFSAERPKGSFSTLEIQRTEQGDSAMYLCASSPVGGVGTIYFGEGSWLTVV.

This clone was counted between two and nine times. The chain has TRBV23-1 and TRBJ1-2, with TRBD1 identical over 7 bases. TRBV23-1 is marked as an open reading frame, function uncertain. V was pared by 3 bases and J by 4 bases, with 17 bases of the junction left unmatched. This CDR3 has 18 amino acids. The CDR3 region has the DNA TGCGCCAGCAGTCACCCGCGACAGGGCACCGGCCCGGGCTATGGCTACACCTTC. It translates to CASSHPRQGTGPGYGYTF.